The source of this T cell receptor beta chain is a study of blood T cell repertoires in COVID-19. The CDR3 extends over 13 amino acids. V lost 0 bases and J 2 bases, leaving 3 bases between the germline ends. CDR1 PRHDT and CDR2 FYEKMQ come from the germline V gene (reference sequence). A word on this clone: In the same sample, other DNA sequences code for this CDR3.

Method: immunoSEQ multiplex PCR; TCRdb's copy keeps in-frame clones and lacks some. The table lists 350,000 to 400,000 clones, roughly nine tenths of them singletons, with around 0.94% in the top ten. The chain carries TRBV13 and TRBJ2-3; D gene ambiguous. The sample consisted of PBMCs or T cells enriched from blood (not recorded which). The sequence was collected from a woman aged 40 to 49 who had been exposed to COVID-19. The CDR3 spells CASSLGATDTQYF. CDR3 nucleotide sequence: TGTGCCAGCAGCTTAGGGGCCACAGATACGCAGTATTTT.